This T cell receptor beta chain was recovered during a study of blood T cell repertoires in COVID-19. Study information: The samples span acute and convalescent COVID-19 from the United States, Italy and Spain. T cells, B-cell-depleted T cells, or PBMCs supplied cDNA or gDNA.

V was cut by 3 bases and J by 1 base, with 3 bases left in between. Per germline, CDR1 DFQATT and CDR2 SNEGSKA (reference sequence). This CDR3 has 11 residues. The authors' processing: Cell counts per sample came from amplifying reference gene primers. Sequencing used immunoSEQ multiplex PCR; TCRdb keeps in-frame clones, though not all of them. From that table come the V and J calls and clone size; the DNA was used to work out D and trimming. The repertoire consists of some 300,000 clones, with around 87% occurring once and the leading ten covering about 2%. This clonotype originated in a man aged 18 to 29 with active or convalescent COVID-19. The sample taken for sequencing was peripheral blood. The V and J genes are TRBV20-1 and TRBJ1-1; D gene ambiguous. The CDR3 loop reads CSARANTEAFF. The CDR3 DNA follows: TGCAGTGCTAGGGCGAACACTGAAGCTTTCTTT.